This entry lists 6 T cell receptor beta chains sequenced from one sample in a study of cytomegalovirus exposure and HLA in healthy donors. This PCR relied on a set of 60 Vbeta primers and 13 Jbeta primers. Assay: immunoSEQ multiplex PCR; the TCRdb copy retains only in-frame clones and omits some. The sample contains about 150,000 clones, roughly three quarters of which appear only once. Sequenced: PBMCs. Receptors were obtained from a man aged 30-40 years in good health and CMV-seropositive.

The chain uses TRBV28 and TRBJ2-7; 12 bases match TRBD2. The CDR3 runs 16 residues. Germline CDR1 is MDHEN and CDR2 is SYDVKM. With V trimmed by 8 bases and J by 0 bases, 8 bases remained unmatched. As DNA, the CDR3 is TGTGCCAGCCCTCCCGCGGGACTAGCGGGCTCCTACGAGCAGTACTTC. It yields the protein CASPPAGLAGSYEQYF. The full variable domain, with the rest looked up from reference TRBV28 and TRBJ2-7, is DVKVTQSSRYLVKRTGEKVFLECVQDMDHENMFWYRQDPGLGLRLIYFSYDVKMKEKGDIPEGYSVSREKKERFSLILESASTNQTSMYLCASPPAGLAGSYEQYFGPGTRLTVT.

With regard to this clone: Additional DNA sequences in this sample encode the identical CDR3. Here the CDR3 reads CASSLQNSGNTIYF. The CDR3 DNA reads as TGTGCCAGCAGTTTACAGAACTCTGGAAACACCATATATTTT. This rearrangement joins TRBV28 to TRBJ1-3; no reliable D call. The ends were cut back, 2 bases at V and 0 bases at J, with 5 bases in the middle. The CDR3 is 14 amino acids. Germline V gives CDR1 MDHEN, CDR2 SYDVKM.

This chain connects TRBV7-9 to TRBJ1-1, with D unclear. The germline V and J ends were trimmed by 6 bases and 1 base, with 9 bases remaining between them. There are 13 residues in the CDR3. CDR1 and CDR2 from the germline V gene are SEHNR and FQNEAQ (reference sequence). The CDR3 DNA sequence: TGTGCCAGCAGACCGACACGGAACACTGAAGCTTTCTTT. Amino acids: CASRPTRNTEAFF.

J is TRBJ1-3 and V is TRBV7-3; perhaps TRBD1 as D (6 bases). CDR1 and CDR2 from the germline V gene are SGHTA and FQGTGA. The germline V and J ends were trimmed by 0 bases and 4 bases, with 10 bases remaining between them. CDR3 length: 15 residues. CDR3 residues: CASSLTQGSGNTIYF. The DNA of the CDR3 is TGTGCCAGCAGCTTAACACAGGGTTCAGGAAACACCATATATTTT.

The V and J genes are TRBV9 and TRBJ2-5; perhaps TRBD2 as D (6 bases). Germline V gene sequence: CDR1 SGDLS, CDR2 YYNGEE. Trimming pared 3 bases from V and 2 bases from J, leaving 17 bases between. The length of the CDR3 is 16 residues. CDR3 sequence reads: CASSATGGAVQETQYF. As DNA, the CDR3 is TGTGCCAGCAGCGCGACGGGCGGGGCCGTACAAGAGACCCAGTACTTC.

Notes on this clone: The same CDR3 is also encoded by other DNA sequences in this sample. This chain connects TRBV7-6 to TRBJ1-5; D is ambiguous. This CDR3 comprises 13 residues. V lost 0 bases and J 4 bases, leaving 4 bases between the germline ends. CDR1 SGHVS and CDR2 FNYEAQ come from the germline V gene. CDR3 sequence reads: CASSLARNQPQHF. The CDR3 DNA is TGTGCCAGCAGCTTAGCGCGGAATCAGCCCCAGCATTTT. The full variable domain, with the rest looked up from reference TRBV7-6 and TRBJ1-5, is GAGVSQSPRYKVTKRGQDVALRCDPISGHVSLYWYRQALGQGPEFLTYFNYEAQQDKSGLPNDRFSAERPEGSISTLTIQRTEQRDSAMYRCASSLARNQPQHFGDGTRLSIL.